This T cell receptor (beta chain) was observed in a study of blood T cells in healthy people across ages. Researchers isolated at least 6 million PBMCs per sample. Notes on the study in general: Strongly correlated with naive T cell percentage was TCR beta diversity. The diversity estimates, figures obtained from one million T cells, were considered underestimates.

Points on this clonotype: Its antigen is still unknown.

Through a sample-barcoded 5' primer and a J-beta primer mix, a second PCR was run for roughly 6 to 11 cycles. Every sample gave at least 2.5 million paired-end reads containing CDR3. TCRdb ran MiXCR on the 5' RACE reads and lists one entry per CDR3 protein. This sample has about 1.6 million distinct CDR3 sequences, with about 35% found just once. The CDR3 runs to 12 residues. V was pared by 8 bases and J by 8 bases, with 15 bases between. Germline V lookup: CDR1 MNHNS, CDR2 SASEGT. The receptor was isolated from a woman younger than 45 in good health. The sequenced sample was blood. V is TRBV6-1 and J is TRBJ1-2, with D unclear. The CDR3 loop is CASPFPWLGYTF. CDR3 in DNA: TGTGCCAGCCCGTTCCCTTGGCTCGGCTACACCTTC.